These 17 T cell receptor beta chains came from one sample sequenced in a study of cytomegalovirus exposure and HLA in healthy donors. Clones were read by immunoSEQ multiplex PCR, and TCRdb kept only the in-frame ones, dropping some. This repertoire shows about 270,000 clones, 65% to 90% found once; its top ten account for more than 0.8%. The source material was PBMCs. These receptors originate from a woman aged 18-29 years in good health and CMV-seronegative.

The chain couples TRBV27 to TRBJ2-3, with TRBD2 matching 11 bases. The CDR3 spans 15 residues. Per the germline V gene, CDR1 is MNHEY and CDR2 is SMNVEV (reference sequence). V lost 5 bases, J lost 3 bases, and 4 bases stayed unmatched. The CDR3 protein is CASSTSGSKTDTQYF. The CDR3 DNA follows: TGTGCCAGCAGTACTAGCGGGAGCAAAACAGATACGCAGTATTTT.

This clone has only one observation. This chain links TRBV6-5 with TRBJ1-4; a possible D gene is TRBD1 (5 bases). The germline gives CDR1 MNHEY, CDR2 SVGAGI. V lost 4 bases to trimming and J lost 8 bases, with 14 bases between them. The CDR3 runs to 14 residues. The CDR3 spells CASSSGTSTEKLFF. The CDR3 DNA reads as TGTGCCAGCAGTTCGGGGACTTCAACAGAAAAACTGTTTTTT.

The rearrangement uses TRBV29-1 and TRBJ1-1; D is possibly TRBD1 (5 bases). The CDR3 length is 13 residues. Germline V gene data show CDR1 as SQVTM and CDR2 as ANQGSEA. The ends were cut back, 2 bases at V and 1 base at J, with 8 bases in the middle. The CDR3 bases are TGCAGCGTTGAACAGGGAAGGAACACTGAAGCTTTCTTT. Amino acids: CSVEQGRNTEAFF.

The CDR3 bases are TGTGCCAGCAGTTACTCGTTCCGAGACAGAGAAGCTTTCTTT. It codes for CASSYSFRDREAFF. The V gene is TRBV6-5, the J gene TRBJ1-1, with D possibly matching TRBD1 (5 bases). This CDR3 has 14 amino acids. Trimming shortened V by 0 bases and J by 8 bases, and 13 bases separated the two germline ends. Germline lookup yields CDR1 MNHEY and CDR2 SVGAGI.

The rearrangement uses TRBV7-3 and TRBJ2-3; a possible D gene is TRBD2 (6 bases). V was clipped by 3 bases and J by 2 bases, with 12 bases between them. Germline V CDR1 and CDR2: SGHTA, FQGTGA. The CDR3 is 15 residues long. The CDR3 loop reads CASSFGGLSTDTQYF. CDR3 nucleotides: TGTGCCAGCAGCTTCGGGGGACTTTCCACAGATACGCAGTATTTT.

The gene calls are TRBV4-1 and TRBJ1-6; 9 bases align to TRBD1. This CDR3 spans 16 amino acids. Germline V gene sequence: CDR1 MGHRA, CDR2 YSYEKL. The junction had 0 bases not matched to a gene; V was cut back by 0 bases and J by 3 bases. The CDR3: CASSQEGQGYNSPLHF. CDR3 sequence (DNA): TGCGCCAGCAGCCAAGAGGGACAGGGCTATAATTCACCCCTCCACTTT.

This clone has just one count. Here the CDR3 DNA reads TGTGCCAGCAGCTTGGACAGGGAGGGCTACACCTTC. Protein: CASSLDREGYTF. V gene TRBV7-9 combines with J gene TRBJ1-2; 8 bases are a match to TRBD1. CDR1 is SEHNR and CDR2 is FQNEAQ in the germline V gene (reference sequence). CDR3 length equals 12 residues. V shed 3 bases and J 8 bases; nucleotides not matched to a gene: 2.

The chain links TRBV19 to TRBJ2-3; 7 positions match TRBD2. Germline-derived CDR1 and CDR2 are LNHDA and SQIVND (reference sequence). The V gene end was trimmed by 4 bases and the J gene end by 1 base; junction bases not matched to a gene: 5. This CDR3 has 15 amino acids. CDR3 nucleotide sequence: TGTGCCAGTAGTACCTCGGGGGGTGGCACAGATACGCAGTATTTT. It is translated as CASSTSGGGTDTQYF.

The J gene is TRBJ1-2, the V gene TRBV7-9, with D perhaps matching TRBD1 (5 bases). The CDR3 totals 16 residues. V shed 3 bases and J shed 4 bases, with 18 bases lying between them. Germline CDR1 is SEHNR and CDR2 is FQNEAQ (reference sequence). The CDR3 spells CASSFPTGVAGYGYTF. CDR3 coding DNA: TGTGCCAGCAGCTTTCCCACAGGAGTGGCTGGCTATGGCTACACCTTC.

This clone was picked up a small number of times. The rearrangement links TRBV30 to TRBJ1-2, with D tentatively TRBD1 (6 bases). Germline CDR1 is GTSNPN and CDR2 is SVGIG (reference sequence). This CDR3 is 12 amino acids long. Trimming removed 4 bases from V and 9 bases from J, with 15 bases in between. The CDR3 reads CAWTPMGARYTF. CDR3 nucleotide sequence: TGTGCCTGGACCCCTATGGGGGCCCGCTACACCTTC.

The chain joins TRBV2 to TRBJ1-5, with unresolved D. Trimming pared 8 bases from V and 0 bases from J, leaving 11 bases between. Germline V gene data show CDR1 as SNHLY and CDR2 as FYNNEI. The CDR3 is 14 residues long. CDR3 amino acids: CASLATDSNQPQHF. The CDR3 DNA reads TGTGCCAGCCTGGCAACCGATAGCAATCAGCCCCAGCATTTT.

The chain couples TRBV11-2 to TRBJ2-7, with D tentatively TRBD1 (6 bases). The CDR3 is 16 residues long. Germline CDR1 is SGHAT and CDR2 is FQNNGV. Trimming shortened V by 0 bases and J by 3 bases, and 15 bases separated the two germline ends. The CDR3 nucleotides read TGTGCCAGCAGCTTAGAGGGGCCAGGGGCTATCTACGAGCAGTACTTC. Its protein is CASSLEGPGAIYEQYF.

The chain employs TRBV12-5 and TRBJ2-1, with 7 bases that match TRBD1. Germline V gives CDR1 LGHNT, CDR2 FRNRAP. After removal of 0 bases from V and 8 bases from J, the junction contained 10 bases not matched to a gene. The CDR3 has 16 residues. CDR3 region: CASGLVLRGNMHEQFF. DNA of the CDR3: TGTGCTAGTGGTTTGGTCCTCAGGGGGAATATGCATGAGCAGTTCTTC.

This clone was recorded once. CDR3 sequence (DNA): TGTGCCAGCAGGGGCTGGGAGGGACAACAAGAGACCCAGTACTTC. Amino acid sequence: CASRGWEGQQETQYF. The chain carries TRBV28 and TRBJ2-5; the D gene is possibly TRBD2 (7 bases). Trimming took 6 bases from V and 2 from J, leaving 16 bases between them. The CDR3 runs 15 residues. In germline, CDR1 is MDHEN, CDR2 SYDVKM.

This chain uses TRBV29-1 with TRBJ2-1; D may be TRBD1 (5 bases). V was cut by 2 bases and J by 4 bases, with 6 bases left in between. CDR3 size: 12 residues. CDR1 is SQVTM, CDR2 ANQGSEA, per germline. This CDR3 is CSVERQYNEQFF. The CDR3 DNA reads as TGCAGCGTTGAACGACAGTACAATGAGCAGTTCTTC.

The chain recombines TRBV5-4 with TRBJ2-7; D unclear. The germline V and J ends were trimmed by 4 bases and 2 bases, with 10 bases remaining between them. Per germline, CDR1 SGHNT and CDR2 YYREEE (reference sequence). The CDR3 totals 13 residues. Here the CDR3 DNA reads TGTGCCAGCAGCCAGAGACTTGCCTACGAGCAGTACTTC. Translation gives CASSQRLAYEQYF.

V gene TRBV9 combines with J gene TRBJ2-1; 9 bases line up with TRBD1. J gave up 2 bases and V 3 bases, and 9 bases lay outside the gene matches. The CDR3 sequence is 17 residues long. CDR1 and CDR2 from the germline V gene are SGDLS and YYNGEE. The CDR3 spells CASSANTGTGTYNEQFF. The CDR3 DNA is TGTGCCAGCAGCGCTAATACCGGGACAGGGACCTACAATGAGCAGTTCTTC.